The rows below give T cell receptor beta chains drawn from one sample of a study of response to subunit inactivated influenza vaccine. TCRdb re-called the RT-PCR reads through MiXCR, storing one row per CDR3 protein. The sample has 200,000 to 300,000 distinct CDR3 sequences; 9% to 15% are singletons. The sequenced sample was non-naive T cells sorted from PBMCs, obtained 14 to 15 days before vaccination. These receptors came from a man aged 50-60 years who received an inactivated influenza vaccine. Both conserved end residues are part of each CDR3. A D gene is named only where the DNA matches it firmly. Rows give clone size only sometimes, using once, few, many, or a class for an expanded clone.

D	V	size	J	length	CDR3	DNA
TRBD2	TRBV12-3/TRBV12-4	many	TRBJ2-1	18	CASQHGTSGGRSYNEQFF	TGTGCCAGCCAACATGGGACTAGCGGGGGGCGCTCCTACAATGAGCAGTTCTTC
TRBD2	TRBV9	-	TRBJ2-4	16	CASRGRRSGSMNIQYF	TGTGCCAGCAGGGGAAGGAGGAGCGGGAGTATGAACATTCAGTACTTC
TRBD2	TRBV27	few	TRBJ2-1	16	CASSLSKSGRAAEQFF	TGTGCCAGCAGTTTATCGAAGAGCGGGAGGGCAGCCGAGCAGTTCTTC
-	TRBV20-1	many	TRBJ2-5	12	CSASHGQETQYF	TGCAGTGCTAGTCACGGGCAAGAGACCCAGTACTTC
-	TRBV4-3	many	TRBJ2-3	16	CASSRRVATSTDTQYF	TGCGCCAGCAGCCGTAGGGTGGCAACTAGCACAGATACGCAGTATTTT
TRBD2	TRBV6-2/TRBV6-3	many	TRBJ2-1	15	CASSLSGGRLREQFF	TGTGCCAGCAGTTTATCGGGGGGTCGACTTCGGGAGCAGTTCTTC
-	TRBV20-1	many	TRBJ2-5	15	CSARDLGDPKETQYF	TGCAGTGCTAGAGATCTGGGGGACCCAAAAGAGACCCAGTACTTC
TRBD1	TRBV10-3	-	TRBJ2-1	14	CAISLQGTYNEQFF	TGTGCCATCAGCCTACAGGGGACCTACAATGAGCAGTTCTTC
-	TRBV7-9	-	TRBJ2-5	17	CASSFLPGTEREETQYF	TGTGCCAGCAGCTTTTTGCCCGGGACCGAACGAGAAGAGACCCAGTACTTC
-	TRBV24-1	-	TRBJ2-3	14	CATSEHELGDTQYF	TGTGCCACCAGTGAACACGAGCTAGGAGATACGCAGTATTTT
-	TRBV27	-	TRBJ2-6	17	CASSLYQGSGRANVLIF	TGTGCCAGCAGTTTATACCAGGGGTCTGGCAGGGCCAACGTCCTGATTTTC
TRBD2	TRBV27	few	TRBJ2-2	18	CASSRIPGGGFKTGELFF	TGTGCCAGCAGTCGCATCCCGGGGGGGGGCTTCAAGACCGGGGAGCTGTTTTTT
TRBD2	TRBV28	few	TRBJ2-2	16	CASSLGAGGRTGELFF	TGTGCCAGCAGTTTAGGAGCGGGGGGCCGAACCGGGGAGCTGTTTTTT
-	TRBV20-1	-	TRBJ2-2	12	CSANSPPGELFF	TGCAGTGCTAATTCACCACCCGGGGAGCTGTTTTTT
-	TRBV7-9	few	TRBJ2-3	12	CASSFHTDTQYF	TGTGCCAGCAGCTTCCACACAGATACGCAGTATTTT
-	TRBV15	-	TRBJ1-1	11	CATTIGTEAFF	TGTGCCACCACTATTGGCACTGAAGCTTTCTTT
-	TRBV12-3/TRBV12-4	few	TRBJ2-5	13	CASSPAAKETQYF	TGTGCCAGCAGTCCGGCCGCCAAAGAGACCCAGTACTTC
TRBD1	TRBV29-1	many	TRBJ2-1	13	CSVQGDSYNEQFF	TGCAGCGTTCAGGGGGACTCCTACAATGAGCAGTTCTTC
-	TRBV7-2	few	TRBJ2-4	13	CASSGASKNIQYF	TGTGCCAGCTCTGGGGCGTCTAAAAACATTCAGTACTTC
TRBD1	TRBV7-9	many	TRBJ2-1	15	CASSSDRGPYNEQFF	TGTGCCAGCAGCTCCGACAGGGGACCCTACAATGAGCAGTTCTTC
-	TRBV2	-	TRBJ2-4	14	CASSIVVAKNIQYF	TGTGCCAGCAGCATTGTCGTAGCCAAAAACATTCAGTACTTC
-	TRBV6-5	-	TRBJ2-7	13	CASSYREGYEQYF	TGTGCCAGCAGTTACCGAGAAGGGTACGAGCAGTACTTC
-	TRBV2	many	TRBJ1-3	16	CASSNSGLSSGNTIYF	TGTGCCAGCAGTAATTCCGGGCTAAGCTCTGGAAACACCATATATTTT
-	TRBV11-2	-	TRBJ2-2	14	CASSLVVVTGELFF	TGTGCCAGCAGCTTAGTTGTGGTCACCGGGGAGCTGTTTTTT
-	TRBV7-6	few	TRBJ2-7	15	CASSPGAVGISEQYF	TGTGCCAGCAGCCCCGGCGCGGTTGGGATTTCAGAGCAGTACTTC
TRBD2	TRBV20-1	-	TRBJ2-3	14	CSAELAGGTDTQYF	TGCAGTGCGGAACTAGCGGGGGGCACAGATACGCAGTATTTT
-	TRBV20-1	-	TRBJ2-7	15	CSAHPLDTSSYEQYF	TGCAGTGCCCATCCTCTTGACACGAGCTCCTACGAGCAGTACTTC
TRBD2	TRBV4-2	many	TRBJ2-6	19	CASSEILAGGTGGANVLTF	TGTGCCAGCAGCGAAATACTAGCGGGGGGAACGGGAGGGGCCAACGTCCTGACTTTC
-	TRBV6-2/TRBV6-3	-	TRBJ2-1	13	CASSYTVSNEQFF	TGTGCCAGCAGTTACACGGTATCCAATGAGCAGTTCTTC
TRBD2	TRBV6-2/TRBV6-3	many	TRBJ2-7	13	CASQESGTSPRYF	TGTGCCAGCCAAGAGAGCGGGACCTCCCCAAGGTACTTC
TRBD1	TRBV4-2	-	TRBJ2-7	18	CASSPFGGQGAPSREQYF	TGTGCCAGCAGCCCATTCGGGGGACAGGGGGCGCCTTCCCGCGAGCAGTACTTC